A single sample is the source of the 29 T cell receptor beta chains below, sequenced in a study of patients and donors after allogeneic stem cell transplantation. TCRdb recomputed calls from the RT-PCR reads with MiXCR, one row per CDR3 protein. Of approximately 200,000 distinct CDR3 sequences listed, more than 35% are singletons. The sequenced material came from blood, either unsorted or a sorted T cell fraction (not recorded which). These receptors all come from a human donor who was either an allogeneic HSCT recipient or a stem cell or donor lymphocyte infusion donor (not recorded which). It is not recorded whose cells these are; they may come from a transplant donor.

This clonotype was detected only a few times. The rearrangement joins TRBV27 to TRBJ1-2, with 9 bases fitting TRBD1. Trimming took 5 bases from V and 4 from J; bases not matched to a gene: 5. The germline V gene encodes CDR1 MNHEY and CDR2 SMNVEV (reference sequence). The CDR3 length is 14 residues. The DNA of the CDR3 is TGTGCCAGCAGTATTACAGGGGGCAGCTATGGCTACACCTTC. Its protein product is CASSITGGSYGYTF.

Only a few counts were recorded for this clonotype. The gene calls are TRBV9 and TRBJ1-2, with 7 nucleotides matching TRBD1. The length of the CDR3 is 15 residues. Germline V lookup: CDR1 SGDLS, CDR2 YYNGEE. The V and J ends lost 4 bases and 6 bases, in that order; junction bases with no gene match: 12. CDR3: CASSSPTGHHDGYTF. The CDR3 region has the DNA TGTGCCAGCAGCTCTCCGACAGGGCACCACGATGGCTACACCTTC.

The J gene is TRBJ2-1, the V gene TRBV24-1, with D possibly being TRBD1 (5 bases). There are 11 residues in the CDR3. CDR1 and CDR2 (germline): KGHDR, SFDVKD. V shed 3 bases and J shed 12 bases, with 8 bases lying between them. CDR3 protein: CATSDVDRQFF. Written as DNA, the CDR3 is TGTGCCACCAGTGATGTAGACAGGCAGTTCTTC.

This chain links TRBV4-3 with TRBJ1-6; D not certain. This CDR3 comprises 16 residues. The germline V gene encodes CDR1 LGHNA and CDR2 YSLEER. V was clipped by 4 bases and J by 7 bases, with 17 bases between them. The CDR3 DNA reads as TGCGCCAGCAGCCCGACCCTCTCGCTGCTGAATTCACCCCTCCACTTT. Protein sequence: CASSPTLSLLNSPLHF.

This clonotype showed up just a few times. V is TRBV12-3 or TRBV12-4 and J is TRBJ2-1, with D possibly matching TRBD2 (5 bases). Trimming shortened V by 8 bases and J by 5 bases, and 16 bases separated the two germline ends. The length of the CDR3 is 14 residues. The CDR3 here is CASRVVLAHNEQFF. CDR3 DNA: TGTGCCAGCCGCGTCGTCCTAGCCCACAATGAGCAGTTCTTC.

The CDR3 bases are TGCGCCAGCAGCCAAGATGGAGAAAGTACCACTAATGAAAAACTGTTTTTT. This gives the protein CASSQDGESTTNEKLFF. The chain combines TRBV4-3 with TRBJ1-4; D remains ambiguous. V was trimmed by 0 bases and J by 2 bases, leaving 13 bases between them. Germline V gene data show CDR1 as LGHNA and CDR2 as YSLEER. The CDR3 has 17 residues.

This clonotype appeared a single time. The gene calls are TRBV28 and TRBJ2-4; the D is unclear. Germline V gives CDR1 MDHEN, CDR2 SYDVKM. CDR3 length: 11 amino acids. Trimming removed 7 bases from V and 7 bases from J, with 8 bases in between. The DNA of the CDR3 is TGTGCCAGCACGGGCCGGAACATTCAGTACTTC. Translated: CASTGRNIQYF.

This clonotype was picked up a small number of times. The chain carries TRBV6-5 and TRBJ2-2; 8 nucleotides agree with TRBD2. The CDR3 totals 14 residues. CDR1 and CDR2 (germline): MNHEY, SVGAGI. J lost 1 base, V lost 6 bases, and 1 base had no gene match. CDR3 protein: CASSRGGNTGELFF. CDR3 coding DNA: TGTGCCAGCAGCCGGGGGGGGAACACCGGGGAGCTGTTTTTT.

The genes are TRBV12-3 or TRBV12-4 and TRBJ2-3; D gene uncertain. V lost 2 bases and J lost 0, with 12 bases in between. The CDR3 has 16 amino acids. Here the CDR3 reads CASSLLERDSTDTQYF. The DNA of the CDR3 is TGTGCCAGCAGTTTACTGGAGCGCGATAGCACAGATACGCAGTATTTT.

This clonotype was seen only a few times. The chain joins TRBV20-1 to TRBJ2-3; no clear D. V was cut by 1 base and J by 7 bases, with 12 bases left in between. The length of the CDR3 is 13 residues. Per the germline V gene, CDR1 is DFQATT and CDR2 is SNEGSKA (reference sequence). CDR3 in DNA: TGCAGTGCTAGAGCTCCGGTAACGAATACGCAGTATTTT. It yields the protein CSARAPVTNTQYF.

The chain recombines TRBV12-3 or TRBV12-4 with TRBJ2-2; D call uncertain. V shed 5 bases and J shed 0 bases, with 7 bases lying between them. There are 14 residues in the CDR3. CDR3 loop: CASSQPSNTGELFF. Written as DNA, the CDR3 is TGTGCCAGCAGTCAGCCTTCGAACACCGGGGAGCTGTTTTTT.

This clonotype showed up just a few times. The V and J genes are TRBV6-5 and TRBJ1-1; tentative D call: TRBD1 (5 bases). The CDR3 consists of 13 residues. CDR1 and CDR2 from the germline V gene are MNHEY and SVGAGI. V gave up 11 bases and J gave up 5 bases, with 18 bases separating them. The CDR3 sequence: CAVRSGFETEAFF. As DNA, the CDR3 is TGTGCCGTCCGATCAGGGTTCGAAACTGAAGCTTTCTTT.

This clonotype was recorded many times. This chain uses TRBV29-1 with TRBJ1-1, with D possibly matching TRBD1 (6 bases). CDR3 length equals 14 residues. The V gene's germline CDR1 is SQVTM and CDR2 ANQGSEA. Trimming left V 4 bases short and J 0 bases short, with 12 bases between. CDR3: CSVVLTGLNTEAFF. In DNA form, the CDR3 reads TGCAGCGTTGTGCTGACAGGTCTGAACACTGAAGCTTTCTTT.

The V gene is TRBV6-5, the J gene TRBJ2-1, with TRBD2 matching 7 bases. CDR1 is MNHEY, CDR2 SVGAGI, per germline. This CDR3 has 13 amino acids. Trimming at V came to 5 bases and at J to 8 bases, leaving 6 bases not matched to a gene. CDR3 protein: CASSRAGSDEQFF. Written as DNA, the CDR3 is TGTGCCAGCAGTCGAGCGGGATCGGATGAGCAGTTCTTC.

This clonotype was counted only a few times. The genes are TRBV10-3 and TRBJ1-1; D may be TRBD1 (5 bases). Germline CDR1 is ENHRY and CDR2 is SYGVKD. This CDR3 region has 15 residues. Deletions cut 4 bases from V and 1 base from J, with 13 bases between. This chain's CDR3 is CAISAATVGNTEAFF. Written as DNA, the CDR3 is TGTGCCATCAGTGCGGCGACAGTAGGGAACACTGAAGCTTTCTTT.

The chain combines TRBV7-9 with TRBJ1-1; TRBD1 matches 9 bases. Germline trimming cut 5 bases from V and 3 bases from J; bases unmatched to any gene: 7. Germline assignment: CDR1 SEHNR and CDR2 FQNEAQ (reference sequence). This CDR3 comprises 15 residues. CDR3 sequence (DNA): TGTGCCAGCAGCCAGACAGGGGGGATATACACTGAAGCTTTCTTT. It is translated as CASSQTGGIYTEAFF.

The CDR3 sequence: CASSQDDTTNYGYTF. For the CDR3, the DNA is TGTGCCAGCAGCCAAGATGACACAACTAACTATGGCTACACCTTC. V gene TRBV4-2 combines with J gene TRBJ1-2, with D unresolved. Trimming stripped 0 bases from V and 0 bases from J, with 8 bases between. CDR3 size: 15 residues. Germline CDR1 and CDR2: LGHNA and YNFKEQ.

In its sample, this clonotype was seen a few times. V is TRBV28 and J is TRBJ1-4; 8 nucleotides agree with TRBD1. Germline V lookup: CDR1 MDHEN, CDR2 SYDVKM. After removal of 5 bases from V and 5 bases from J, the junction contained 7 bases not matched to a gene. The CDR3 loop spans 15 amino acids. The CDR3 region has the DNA TGTGCCAGCAGTGTCCGGACAGGGCGGAATGAAAAACTGTTTTTT. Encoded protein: CASSVRTGRNEKLFF.

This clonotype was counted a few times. CDR3 region: CASTLGVEAFF. The CDR3 DNA is TGTGCCAGCACCCTGGGCGTTGAAGCTTTCTTT. V is TRBV25-1 and J is TRBJ1-1; D gene unclear. The ends were cut back, 7 bases at V and 7 bases at J, with 10 bases in the middle. The CDR3 contains 11 residues. Germline lookup yields CDR1 MGHDK and CDR2 SYGVNS.

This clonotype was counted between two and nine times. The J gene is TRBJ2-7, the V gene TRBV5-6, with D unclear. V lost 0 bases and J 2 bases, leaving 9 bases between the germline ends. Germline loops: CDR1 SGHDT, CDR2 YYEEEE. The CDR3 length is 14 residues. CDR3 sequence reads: CASSLELSPYEQYF. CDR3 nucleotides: TGTGCCAGCAGCTTGGAACTATCCCCCTACGAGCAGTACTTC.

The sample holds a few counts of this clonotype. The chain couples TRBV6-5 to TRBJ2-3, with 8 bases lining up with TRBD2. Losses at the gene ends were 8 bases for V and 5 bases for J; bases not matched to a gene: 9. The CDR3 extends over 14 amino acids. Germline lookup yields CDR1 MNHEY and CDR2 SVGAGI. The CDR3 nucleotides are TGTGCCAGCGGACGGGAGGGGATTGGAGATACGCAGTATTTT. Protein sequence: CASGREGIGDTQYF.

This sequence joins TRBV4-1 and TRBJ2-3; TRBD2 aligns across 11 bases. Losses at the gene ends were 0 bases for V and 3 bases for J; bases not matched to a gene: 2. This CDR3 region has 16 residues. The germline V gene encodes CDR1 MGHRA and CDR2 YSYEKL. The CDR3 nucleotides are TGCGCCAGCAGCCAAGAACTAGCGGGAGCGACAGATACGCAGTATTTT. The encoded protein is CASSQELAGATDTQYF.

CDR3 protein: CSASTGELFF. The DNA for the CDR3 is TGCAGCGCTTCCACCGGGGAGCTGTTTTTT. The genes are TRBV29-1 and TRBJ2-2; D remains ambiguous. The CDR3 has 10 residues. Per the germline V gene, CDR1 is SQVTM and CDR2 is ANQGSEA. Trimming removed 7 bases at V and 4 bases at J, with 4 bases between.

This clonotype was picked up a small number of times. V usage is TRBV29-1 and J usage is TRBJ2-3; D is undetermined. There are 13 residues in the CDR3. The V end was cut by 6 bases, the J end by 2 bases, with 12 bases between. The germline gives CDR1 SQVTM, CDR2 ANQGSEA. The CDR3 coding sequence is TGCAGCGTCTCCGGGTCCTACACAGATACGCAGTATTTT. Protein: CSVSGSYTDTQYF.

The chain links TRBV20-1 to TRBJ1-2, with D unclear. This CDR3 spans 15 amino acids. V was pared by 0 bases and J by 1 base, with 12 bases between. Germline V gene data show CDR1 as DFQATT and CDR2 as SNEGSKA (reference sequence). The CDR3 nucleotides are TGCAGTGCTAGAGATCCGGCGGCCGGTAACTATGGCTACACCTTC. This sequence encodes CSARDPAAGNYGYTF.

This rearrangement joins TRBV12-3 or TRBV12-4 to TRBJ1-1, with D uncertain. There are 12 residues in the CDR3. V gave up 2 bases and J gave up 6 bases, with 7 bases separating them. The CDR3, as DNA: TGTGCCAGCAGTTTACGAGGCCCTGAAGCTTTCTTT. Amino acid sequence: CASSLRGPEAFF.

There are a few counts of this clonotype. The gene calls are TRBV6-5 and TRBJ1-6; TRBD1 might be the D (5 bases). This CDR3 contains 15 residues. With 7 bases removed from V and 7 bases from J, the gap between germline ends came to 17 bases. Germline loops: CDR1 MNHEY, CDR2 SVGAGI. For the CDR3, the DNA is TGTGCCAGCACCCAAGTAGGGGCCTTAAATTCACCCCTCCACTTT. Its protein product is CASTQVGALNSPLHF.

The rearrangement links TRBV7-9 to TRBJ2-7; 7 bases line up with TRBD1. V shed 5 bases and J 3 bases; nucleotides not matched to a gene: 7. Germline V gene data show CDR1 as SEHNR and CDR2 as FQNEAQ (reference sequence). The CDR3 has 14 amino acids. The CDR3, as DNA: TGTGCCAGCAGCCACCGGGACAGAGTCTACGAGCAGTACTTC. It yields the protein CASSHRDRVYEQYF.

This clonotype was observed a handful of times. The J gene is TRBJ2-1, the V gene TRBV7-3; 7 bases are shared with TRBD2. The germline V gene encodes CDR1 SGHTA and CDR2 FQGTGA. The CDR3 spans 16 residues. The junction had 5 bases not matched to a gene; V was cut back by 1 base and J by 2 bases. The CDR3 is CASSLISGTPYNEQFF. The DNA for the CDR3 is TGTGCCAGCAGCTTAATCAGCGGGACGCCCTACAATGAGCAGTTCTTC.